This record covers a single TCR beta chain. Original analysis: Amplification of reference gene primers was used by the study to estimate nucleated cell counts. Sequencing was performed with immunoSEQ multiplex PCR; in TCRdb, only in-frame clones are kept and a portion is missing. Clone size and the V and J calls come from that table; the DNA yielded D and trimming. The table records about 160,000 clones, about four fifths of them present only once. These data belong to a study of blood T cell repertoires in COVID-19. The wider study: Whether acute or convalescent, the COVID-19 samples came from the United States, Italy and Spain. T cells, B-cell-depleted T cells, or PBMCs provided the cDNA or gDNA that served as material.

CDR1 is LGHNT, CDR2 FRNRAP, per germline. The CDR3 has 13 amino acids. The V gene lost 7 bases and the J gene lost 7 bases, with 16 bases spanning the gap. This TCR derives from a woman older than 75 with acute or convalescent COVID-19. The chain employs TRBV12-5 and TRBJ1-2, with D hard to call. The sequencing input was peripheral blood. This CDR3 reads CASAREEGAGYTF. As DNA, the CDR3 is TGTGCTAGTGCTAGGGAGGAGGGTGCTGGCTACACCTTC.